The source of this TCR beta chain is a study of T cells after yellow fever vaccination (dated by TCRdb to between 2018 and 2020). Looking at the study overall: The SMART-Seq v4 Ultra Low Input RNA kit was used to prepare libraries from fractions with low cell numbers. Bulk PBMC replicates and cell subsets were isolated from blood drawn at multiple timepoints before and after both primary and secondary immunization. To follow T-cell clones before and after primary and booster YFV17D yellow fever vaccination, bulk TCR alpha and beta repertoires were sequenced over time. Two healthy male donors, one aged 18 to 30 and one aged 30 to 40 years, made up the cohort. What the study reported, not specific to this receptor: Compared with the primary T-cell response, the secondary T-cell response was faster but weaker, reaching its peak on day 5 rather than on day 15. A small share of clonotypes occurred in both CD4 and CD8 compartments, likely arising from convergent recombination. Most clones expanded after primary vaccination were re-detected after the booster (almost 97% of CD4 and approximately 88% of CD8), suggesting broad memory maintenance. The study included only a couple of donors, which limits how far the findings can be generalized. Because abundant contaminating clonotypes from the bulk population could be contained in FACS-sorted repertoires, computational filtering was required.

The treatment or condition label for this specimen denotes: live attenuated yellow fever vaccine strain. At each blood-draw timepoint, two biological replicates of bulk PBMCs were collected. PBMCs were isolated from peripheral blood using a standard Ficoll-Paque protocol. TriZol was used to extract RNA from bulk PBMCs, CD4 and CD8 fractions, and dextramer-positive and dextramer-negative fractions. Synthesis of TCR cDNA relied on 5'RACE template switching, a step that introduced a universal primer site along with unique molecular identifiers. cDNA synthesis was primed from both the TCR alpha and TCR beta constant segments. Libraries were amplified in two PCR steps, with sample barcodes and sequencing adapters added in the second step. Sequencing of the libraries was done on either Illumina HiSeq 2500 (2x100 bp) or NovaSeq (2x150 bp). On the study's bioinformatics: MIGEC handled demultiplexing of reads and collapsing into UMI consensus sequences, while MiXCR performed V(D)J alignment. Using edgeR on replicate PBMC samples, clonotypes were called vaccine-responding if FDR was below 0.01 and the log2 fold change was above 5 up to day 15. Each bulk clonotype received a CD4 or CD8 identity based on whether the sequenced CD4 or CD8 repertoire contained that clonotype at higher abundance. TCRdb took the public reads, trimmed them with fastp at Q25, ran MiXCR for clone calling and kept in-frame beta chains. Rows are unified per CDR3 protein, each entry keeping the most common DNA and genes. TCRdb, rather than the study authors, made the V and J calls. For this sample the table gives around 350,000 distinct CDR3 sequences, of which 6.2% were detected only once. The top ten clones comprise around 16% of the sample.

This clonotype was detected only a few times. Its antigen is unknown. No clone much larger than this one lies a single base away; base qualities are absent. At the junction V is shortened by 5 bases and J by 0 bases, with 16 bases in between. There are 16 amino acids in the CDR3, from cysteine to phenylalanine inclusive. Just the 48-base CDR3 DNA is kept, in frame starting at base 1. CDR1 and CDR2 are read off the germline V gene as KGHSH and LQKENI. The sample consisted of PBMCs, taken 5 days after the yellow fever booster vaccination. The clonotype comes from a man aged 25-45 years who received the YFV17D yellow fever vaccine. Here the chain combines TRBV18 and TRBJ1-1; no D gene is confidently identified. The DNA is as follows: TGTGCCAGCTCAAAACCACCCGGGAGGATGAACACTGAAGCTTTCTTT. This sequence encodes CASSKPPGRMNTEAFF.